These T cell receptor beta chains were read from a single sample in a study of OX40 agonist ivuxolimab in advanced cancers. TCRdb keeps only in-frame clones here, not all; method: immunoSEQ multiplex PCR. The sample consists of more than 75,000 clones, more than 70% of them appearing once. Sequenced here: CD4+ or CD8+ T cells sorted from blood, sampled in a trial of the OX40 agonist ivuxolimab. The origin of the receptors is an adult with an advanced solid tumor such as melanoma, head and neck, liver or kidney cancer. Each CDR3 is given with its conserved first and last residue. Each record gives: clone size, J gene, D gene, V gene, CDR3 DNA, CDR3 protein. A D gene is named only where the DNA matches it firmly. A clone size is listed for some rows: how often the clone was seen (once, few, many), or a class if it is expanded.

clone size: -; J gene: TRBJ2-1; D gene: TRBD2; V gene: TRBV7-8; CDR3 DNA: TGTGCCAGCAGCTTCTATGTCGGGACTAGCGGTGAGCAGTTCTTC; CDR3 protein: CASSFYVGTSGEQFF
clone size: -; J gene: TRBJ1-1; D gene: -; V gene: TRBV28; CDR3 DNA: TGTGCCACCTTGGGCAGCATGAACACTGAAGCTTTCTTT; CDR3 protein: CATLGSMNTEAFF
clone size: -; J gene: TRBJ2-5; D gene: -; V gene: TRBV27; CDR3 DNA: TGTGCCAGCAGTTGGAGGGGTGAGACCCAGTACTTC; CDR3 protein: CASSWRGETQYF
clone size: -; J gene: TRBJ2-2; D gene: -; V gene: TRBV7-2; CDR3 DNA: TGTGCCAGCAGCTTATTCGGCGGGGACACCGGGGAGCTGTTTTTT; CDR3 protein: CASSLFGGDTGELFF
clone size: once; J gene: TRBJ1-1; D gene: -; V gene: TRBV5-8; CDR3 DNA: TGTGCCAGCAGCTGGGAGCCTACACGACCTGACACTGAAGCTTTCTTT; CDR3 protein: CASSWEPTRPDTEAFF
clone size: -; J gene: TRBJ1-4; D gene: -; V gene: TRBV7-9; CDR3 DNA: TGTGCCAGCAGCTTGCGTTTCAAGAGTACAACTAATGAAAAACTGTTTTTT; CDR3 protein: CASSLRFKSTTNEKLFF
clone size: -; J gene: TRBJ1-2; D gene: -; V gene: TRBV5-1; CDR3 DNA: TGCGCCAGCAGCTCCGCGTTTGGGACGGACTATGGCTACACCTTC; CDR3 protein: CASSSAFGTDYGYTF
clone size: -; J gene: TRBJ2-5; D gene: -; V gene: TRBV27; CDR3 DNA: TGTGCCAGCAGTTTTTGGGGCACGGCGGTGCAAGAGACCCAGTACTTC; CDR3 protein: CASSFWGTAVQETQYF
clone size: -; J gene: TRBJ2-1; D gene: -; V gene: TRBV5-1; CDR3 DNA: TGCGCCAGCAGCTTGGAAGGGATCCGCAATGAGCAGTTCTTC; CDR3 protein: CASSLEGIRNEQFF
clone size: -; J gene: TRBJ2-5; D gene: -; V gene: TRBV2; CDR3 DNA: TGTGCCAGCACTCCCGAGGTCCGGGCTGGGGAGACCCAGTACTTC; CDR3 protein: CASTPEVRAGETQYF
clone size: -; J gene: TRBJ2-2; D gene: -; V gene: TRBV5-1; CDR3 DNA: TGCGCCAGCAGCTTGGCCGATGATGGGGTGTGGACCTCGGGCGGGGAGCTGTTTTTT; CDR3 protein: CASSLADDGVWTSGGELFF
clone size: once; J gene: TRBJ2-5; D gene: TRBD2; V gene: TRBV11-2; CDR3 DNA: TGTGCCAGCAGCTTAGGGGTAGCGGGAGATGCAGAGACCCAGTACTTC; CDR3 protein: CASSLGVAGDAETQYF
clone size: -; J gene: TRBJ2-5; D gene: -; V gene: TRBV11-3; CDR3 DNA: TGTGCCAGCAGCCCCAGCCGGGGCCAAGAGACCCAGTACTTC; CDR3 protein: CASSPSRGQETQYF
clone size: once; J gene: TRBJ2-5; D gene: -; V gene: TRBV27; CDR3 DNA: TGTGCCAGCAGACGACGCCAAGAGACCCAGTACTTC; CDR3 protein: CASRRRQETQYF
clone size: -; J gene: TRBJ2-4; D gene: -; V gene: TRBV19; CDR3 DNA: TGTGCCAGTAGTATAGACAGAAACATTCAGTACTTC; CDR3 protein: CASSIDRNIQYF
clone size: once; J gene: TRBJ1-3; D gene: -; V gene: TRBV19; CDR3 DNA: TGTGCCAGTAGTACCCCGCTGGGAGGGCGAAACACCATATATTTT; CDR3 protein: CASSTPLGGRNTIYF
clone size: -; J gene: TRBJ2-1; D gene: TRBD1; V gene: TRBV5-1; CDR3 DNA: TGCGCCAGCAGCCCTGCCGGGACAGTTCGGAATGAGCAGTTCTTC; CDR3 protein: CASSPAGTVRNEQFF
clone size: -; J gene: TRBJ1-1; D gene: -; V gene: TRBV6-5; CDR3 DNA: TGTGCCAGCAGTTACGGGACTATAGGCACTGAAGCTTTCTTT; CDR3 protein: CASSYGTIGTEAFF
clone size: -; J gene: TRBJ1-1; D gene: TRBD1; V gene: TRBV6-4; CDR3 DNA: TGTGCCAGCAGTGGCACAGGGACAGGTGAAGCTTTCTTT; CDR3 protein: CASSGTGTGEAFF
clone size: once; J gene: TRBJ2-3; D gene: TRBD2; V gene: TRBV4-2; CDR3 DNA: TGTGCCAGCAGCCACCGTAGGACTAGCGGGGATGGGGGTCCAGATACGCAGTATTTT; CDR3 protein: CASSHRRTSGDGGPDTQYF
clone size: -; J gene: TRBJ2-2; D gene: -; V gene: TRBV18; CDR3 DNA: TGTGCCAGCCATTGGCGACAAATTTGGGGGAACACCGGGGAGCTGTTTTTT; CDR3 protein: CASHWRQIWGNTGELFF
clone size: -; J gene: TRBJ2-1; D gene: -; V gene: TRBV7-6; CDR3 DNA: TGTGCCAGCAGCTCCCGGTTTCGCCACCAGCCCTACAATGAGCAGTTCTTC; CDR3 protein: CASSSRFRHQPYNEQFF
clone size: -; J gene: TRBJ1-1; D gene: -; V gene: TRBV7-2; CDR3 DNA: TGTGCCAGCAGCTTAGAGAAAGGGCATTACGCTTTCTTT; CDR3 protein: CASSLEKGHYAFF
clone size: -; J gene: TRBJ2-2; D gene: TRBD2; V gene: TRBV11-2; CDR3 DNA: TGTGCCAGCAGCTTAGCGGCGGGGGGGCCCTTCGGGGAGCTGTTTTTT; CDR3 protein: CASSLAAGGPFGELFF
clone size: -; J gene: TRBJ1-4; D gene: -; V gene: TRBV5-1; CDR3 DNA: TGCGCCAGCAGCCTTGAAGGGACCGTTAATGAAAAACTGTTTTTT; CDR3 protein: CASSLEGTVNEKLFF
clone size: once; J gene: TRBJ1-3; D gene: -; V gene: TRBV7-3; CDR3 DNA: TGTGCCAGCAGCCTATGGGGACACTCCTCTGGAAACACCATATATTTT; CDR3 protein: CASSLWGHSSGNTIYF
clone size: -; J gene: TRBJ2-5; D gene: TRBD2; V gene: TRBV7-2; CDR3 DNA: TGTGCCAGCATCCCCTTCCACGGACTAGCGAATCAAGAGACCCAGTACTTC; CDR3 protein: CASIPFHGLANQETQYF
clone size: -; J gene: TRBJ1-4; D gene: -; V gene: TRBV7-2; CDR3 DNA: TGTGCCAGCAGCTTAGGCGGCAGGGGAAGTGAAAAACTGTTTTTT; CDR3 protein: CASSLGGRGSEKLFF
clone size: -; J gene: TRBJ2-7; D gene: -; V gene: TRBV5-1; CDR3 DNA: TGCGCCAGCGGCGATACAGCCTACGAGCAGTACTTC; CDR3 protein: CASGDTAYEQYF
clone size: -; J gene: TRBJ2-3; D gene: -; V gene: TRBV7-2; CDR3 DNA: TGTGCCAGCAGCTCGGCAGATACGCAGTATTTT; CDR3 protein: CASSSADTQYF
clone size: once; J gene: TRBJ1-3; D gene: -; V gene: TRBV18; CDR3 DNA: TGTGCCAGCTCCCCCTCGGGGGAATCTGGAAACACCATATATTTT; CDR3 protein: CASSPSGESGNTIYF
clone size: -; J gene: TRBJ2-5; D gene: TRBD1; V gene: TRBV5-1; CDR3 DNA: TGCGCCAGCAGCCGGGACCCCGGGACAGGGGGCGAAGAGACCCAGTACTTC; CDR3 protein: CASSRDPGTGGEETQYF
clone size: -; J gene: TRBJ2-3; D gene: -; V gene: TRBV2; CDR3 DNA: TGTGCCAGCTGTAGGGGACTGAACACAGATACGCAGTATTTT; CDR3 protein: CASCRGLNTDTQYF
clone size: -; J gene: TRBJ2-7; D gene: -; V gene: TRBV7-3; CDR3 DNA: TGTGCCAGCAGCTTAGCGGCCTTTGACGAGCAGTACTTC; CDR3 protein: CASSLAAFDEQYF
clone size: -; J gene: TRBJ2-2; D gene: TRBD1; V gene: TRBV27; CDR3 DNA: TGTGCCAGCAGATCCAACAGGGGTAACACCGGGGAGCTGTTTTTT; CDR3 protein: CASRSNRGNTGELFF
clone size: -; J gene: TRBJ1-3; D gene: -; V gene: TRBV6-5; CDR3 DNA: TGTGCGGTTCGGGCCACGGGCTCTGGAAACACCATATATTTT; CDR3 protein: CAVRATGSGNTIYF
clone size: -; J gene: TRBJ1-2; D gene: -; V gene: TRBV5-4; CDR3 DNA: TGTGCCAGCAGCTTGGCGGGCACGGGTGGCTACACCTTC; CDR3 protein: CASSLAGTGGYTF
clone size: -; J gene: TRBJ1-1; D gene: -; V gene: TRBV29-1; CDR3 DNA: TGCAGCGTTGACGCGGGGGCTGAAGCTTTCTTT; CDR3 protein: CSVDAGAEAFF
clone size: -; J gene: TRBJ2-6; D gene: -; V gene: TRBV7-2; CDR3 DNA: TGTGCCAGCAGCTTAACAAGGGTCCTCCTCTCTGGGGCCAACGTCCTGACTTTC; CDR3 protein: CASSLTRVLLSGANVLTF
clone size: -; J gene: TRBJ1-1; D gene: -; V gene: TRBV7-2; CDR3 DNA: TGTGCCAGCAGCTCCTACATTGAAGCTTTCTTT; CDR3 protein: CASSSYIEAFF